This T cell receptor (beta chain) was sequenced in a study of OX40 agonist ivuxolimab in advanced cancers. The wider study: Intravenous ivuxolimab at 0.01 to 10 mg/kg was given to patients every 2 weeks. Each dose-escalation patient presented with hepatocellular carcinoma, melanoma, renal cell or head and neck cancer. Study-level points and caveats: Compared with others, partial responders at 0.1-3.0 mg/kg displayed clonal expansion among the lowest.

With respect to this clone: Antigen unknown.

Sequenced by immunoSEQ multiplex PCR; TCRdb stores in-frame clones only, minus some. The sample consists of tens of thousands of clones, approximately 90% of them appearing once. V dropped 3 bases and J dropped 8 bases, with 16 bases sitting between them. The germline CDR1 and CDR2 sequences are ENHRY and SYGVKD. The CDR3 extends over 15 amino acids. This rearrangement joins TRBV10-3 to TRBJ1-4, with a weak D call TRBD1 (5 bases). The receptor was isolated from an adult with an advanced solid tumor such as melanoma, head and neck, liver or kidney cancer. The specimen comprised CD4+ or CD8+ T cells sorted from blood, sampled in a trial of the OX40 agonist ivuxolimab. The DNA of the CDR3 is TGTGCCATCAGTGATGCCCCACCCGGGGGGGAAAAACTGTTTTTT. Translated, it gives CAISDAPPGGEKLFF.